Sequencing of this T cell receptor beta chain was carried out in a study of Ad26.COV2.S vaccination and SARS-CoV-2 variants. Study overall: Donor joined the COV1001 Ad26.COV2.S trial arm. Ad26.COV2.S given intramuscularly, once or twice 56 days apart. Broader study findings: The study found similar non-spike TCR breadth in vaccine and placebo recipients.

Using immunoSEQ multiplex PCR, the repertoire was profiled, and TCRdb retains in-frame clones only, with some absent. The table records about 350,000 clones, 87% of them present only once. The treatment: around 19 received Ad26.COV2.S at low or high dose, single or two shots; about 5 received placebo; per-sample allocation not given. Sampling took place 63 days after the first vaccine or placebo injection. Spike of the Wuhan-strain SARS-CoV-2 was expressed by an Ad26 vector, which formed the vaccine. Remarks on this clone: Antigen unknown.

The source material was peripheral blood, sampled in a trial of Ad26.COV2.S vaccine versus placebo. The TCR comes from a person aged 18-60 years who received the Ad26.COV2.S COVID-19 vaccine or a placebo.

The CDR3 nucleotides read TGTGCCAGCAGCCCCACACGAGCGGGGGGGCCCTACGAGCAGTACTTC. Encoded protein: CASSPTRAGGPYEQYF. The genes are TRBV11-1 and TRBJ2-7; TRBD2 matches at 10 bases. Germline CDR1 reads SGHAT; CDR2 reads FQDESV (reference sequence). The CDR3 spans 16 residues. The trim removed 5 bases at V and 2 bases at J, leaving 9 bases unmatched. Together with reference TRBV11-1 and TRBJ2-7, the CDR3 gives the full variable domain: EAEVAQSPRYKITEKSQAVAFWCDPISGHATLYWYRQILGQGPELLVQFQDESVVDDSQLPKDRFSAERLKGVDSTLKIQPAELGDSAMYLCASSPTRAGGPYEQYFGPGTRLTVT.